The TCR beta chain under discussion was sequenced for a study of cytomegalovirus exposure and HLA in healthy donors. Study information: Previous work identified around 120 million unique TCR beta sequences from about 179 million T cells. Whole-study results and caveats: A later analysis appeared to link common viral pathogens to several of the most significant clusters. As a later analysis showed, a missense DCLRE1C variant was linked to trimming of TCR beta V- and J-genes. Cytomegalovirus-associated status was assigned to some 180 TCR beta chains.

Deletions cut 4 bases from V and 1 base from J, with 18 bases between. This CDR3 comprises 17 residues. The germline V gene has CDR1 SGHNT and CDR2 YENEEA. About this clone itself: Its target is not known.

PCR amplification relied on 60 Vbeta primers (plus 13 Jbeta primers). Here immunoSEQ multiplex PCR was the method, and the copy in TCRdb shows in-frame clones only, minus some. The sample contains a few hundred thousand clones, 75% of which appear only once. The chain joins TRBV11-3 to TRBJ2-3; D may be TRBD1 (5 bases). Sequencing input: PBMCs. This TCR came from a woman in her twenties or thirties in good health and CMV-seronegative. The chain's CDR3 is CASSYPNRSWGTDTQYF. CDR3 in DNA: TGTGCCAGCAGCTACCCGAACAGGAGTTGGGGCACAGATACGCAGTATTTT.